Below are 23 T cell receptor beta chains sequenced from a single sample in a study of blood T cell repertoires in COVID-19. Profiled with immunoSEQ multiplex PCR; TCRdb holds only in-frame clones, not every one. This sample yields approximately 150,000 clones, of which 84% are seen a single time; roughly 3.9% belongs to the top ten. The sample comprised PBMCs or T cells enriched from blood (not recorded which). All receptors come from a man aged 45-65 years in a cohort exposed to, infected with or recovered from COVID-19 (not recorded which).

The gene calls are TRBV5-1 and TRBJ1-2; 7 nucleotides align to TRBD1. The CDR3 contains 14 residues. CDR1 and CDR2 (germline): SGHRS, YFSETQ. Germline trimming cut 4 bases from V and 8 bases from J; bases unmatched to any gene: 11. The CDR3 reads CASSLAGTAQGYTF. The DNA for the CDR3 is TGCGCCAGCAGCCTGGCCGGGACAGCTCAAGGCTACACCTTC.

This chain joins TRBV7-6 and TRBJ2-7; maybe TRBD1 (7 bases). This CDR3 has 12 amino acids. V was cut by 5 bases and J by 7 bases, with 12 bases left in between. Germline loops: CDR1 SGHVS, CDR2 FNYEAQ. Written as DNA, the CDR3 is TGTGCCAGCAGCGCGGGACAGCCTGAGCAGTACTTC. It encodes CASSAGQPEQYF.

This clone was seen only once. This chain links TRBV6-2 or TRBV6-3 with TRBJ2-6; the match to TRBD2 covers 8 bases. CDR1 is MNHEY and CDR2 is SVGEGT in the germline V gene. The CDR3 is made up of 17 amino acids. With V trimmed by 1 base and J by 1 base, 3 bases remained unmatched. This CDR3 reads CASSYFGGASGANVLTF. CDR3 coding DNA: TGTGCCAGCAGTTACTTCGGGGGGGCATCTGGGGCCAACGTCCTGACTTTC.

V and J are TRBV5-5 and TRBJ2-7, with 8 bases that match TRBD1. The J segment lost 4 bases and the V segment lost 0 bases, leaving 9 bases of the junction unmatched. CDR1 is SGHKS and CDR2 is YYEKEE in the germline V gene (reference sequence). The CDR3 length is 16 residues. The CDR3 DNA is TGTGCCAGCAGCTTGGGACTGGCAGGGGGCGGTTACGAGCAGTACTTC. Amino acids: CASSLGLAGGGYEQYF.

J is TRBJ2-7 and V is TRBV9, with a weak D call TRBD1 (5 bases). V was shortened by 3 bases and J by 7 bases, with 11 bases between the two germline ends. Per germline, CDR1 SGDLS and CDR2 YYNGEE. The CDR3 runs 12 residues. CDR3 bases: TGTGCCAGCAGCGCCAATTCAGGGGAGCAGTACTTC. Its translation is CASSANSGEQYF. The full variable domain, its missing parts supplied by reference TRBV9 and TRBJ2-7, is DSGVTQTPKHLITATGQRVTLRCSPRSGDLSVYWYQQSLDQGLQFLIQYYNGEERAKGNILERFSAQQFPDLHSELNLSSLELGDSALYFCASSANSGEQYFGPGTRLTVT.

The V gene is TRBV10-3, the J gene TRBJ2-2; D is unclear. The germline V and J ends were trimmed by 0 bases and 2 bases, with 10 bases remaining between them. The CDR3 is 16 amino acids. From germline, CDR1 is ENHRY and CDR2 SYGVKD. The CDR3 protein is CAISESLLTNTGELFF. CDR3 bases: TGTGCCATCAGTGAGTCCCTACTAACCAACACCGGGGAGCTGTTTTTT.

This clone came up a few times. CDR3 coding DNA: TGTGCCAGCAGTTTTAGCAGTTATGGCTACACCTTC. This encodes CASSFSSYGYTF. The rearrangement joins TRBV28 to TRBJ1-2; unclear D gene. The germline gives CDR1 MDHEN, CDR2 SYDVKM. CDR3 size: 12 residues. Trimming left V 3 bases short and J 5 bases short, with 7 bases between.

The chain joins TRBV18 to TRBJ1-1; D is perhaps TRBD1 (5 bases). Trimming stripped 8 bases from V and 0 bases from J, with 10 bases between. Germline V gene sequence: CDR1 KGHSH, CDR2 LQKENI. CDR3 length: 13 amino acids. CDR3 sequence reads: CASADRLNTEAFF. The CDR3 DNA reads as TGTGCCAGCGCTGACAGACTGAACACTGAAGCTTTCTTT.

The chain uses TRBV7-9 and TRBJ2-7; TRBD2 matches at 9 bases. Trimming took 5 bases from V and 0 from J; bases not matched to a gene: 5. The CDR3 contains 15 residues. In germline, CDR1 is SEHNR, CDR2 FQNEAQ (reference sequence). CDR3 loop: CASSLSSGNSYEQYF. CDR3 in DNA: TGTGCCAGCAGCCTTTCTAGCGGGAACTCCTACGAGCAGTACTTC. Supplemented by reference TRBV7-9 and TRBJ2-7, the full variable domain reads DTGVSQNPRHKITKRGQNVTFRCDPISEHNRLYWYRQTLGQGPEFLTYFQNEAQLEKSRLLSDRFSAERPKGSFSTLEIQRTEQGDSAMYLCASSLSSGNSYEQYFGPGTRLTVT.

This clone occurred once. The chain recombines TRBV6-6 with TRBJ2-2; 13 positions match TRBD2. Trimming took 4 bases from V and 6 from J; bases not matched to a gene: 5. CDR1 is MNHNY and CDR2 is SVGAGI in the germline V gene (reference sequence). This CDR3 contains 16 residues. The CDR3 DNA reads TGTGCCAGCAGTTTAGGACTAGCGGGGGAACCCGGGGAGCTGTTTTTT. Protein: CASSLGLAGEPGELFF.

The chain combines TRBV18 with TRBJ1-1; no reliable D call. V was trimmed by 0 bases and J by 0 bases, leaving 11 bases between them. The CDR3 runs to 16 residues. The germline V gene has CDR1 KGHSH and CDR2 LQKENI. CDR3 sequence reads: CASSPPGGSVNTEAFF. CDR3 sequence (DNA): TGTGCCAGCTCACCACCGGGTGGCAGCGTGAACACTGAAGCTTTCTTT.

The chain joins TRBV7-9 to TRBJ1-3; 7 bases are shared with TRBD1. With 4 bases clipped from V and 4 bases from J, the junction kept 4 bases outside the gene matches. Germline V gene data show CDR1 as SEHNR and CDR2 as FQNEAQ (reference sequence). The CDR3 consists of 14 residues. The CDR3 nucleotides read TGTGCCAGCAGCTCCGACAGGGAGGGAAACACCATATATTTT. It translates to CASSSDREGNTIYF.

This clone was seen once. The chain couples TRBV10-2 to TRBJ1-4; 10 nucleotides agree with TRBD1. Germline V gene lookup returns CDR1 WSHSY and CDR2 SAAADI. V dropped 4 bases and J dropped 7; count of bases not matched to a gene: 3. The CDR3 length is 14 residues. The CDR3 reads CASSGRDRGEKLFF. CDR3 bases: TGCGCCAGCAGTGGCCGGGACAGGGGTGAAAAACTGTTTTTT.

This chain's CDR3 is CASSLGQGNQPQHF. CDR3 bases: TGTGCCAGCAGTTTGGGGCAGGGCAATCAGCCCCAGCATTTT. J is TRBJ1-5 and V is TRBV28, with a weak D call TRBD1 (5 bases). V was cut by 3 bases and J by 2 bases, with 8 bases left in between. CDR1 and CDR2 from the germline V gene are MDHEN and SYDVKM. The CDR3 totals 14 residues.

The J gene is TRBJ1-2, the V gene TRBV10-2; D might be TRBD1 (5 bases). The CDR3 is 15 residues long. Trimming removed 8 bases from V and 6 bases from J, with 22 bases in between. Germline CDR1 is WSHSY and CDR2 is SAAADI. The CDR3 nucleotides read TGCGCCAGCGCCGGGACTGACTTATTGGGTAATGGCTACACCTTC. This translates into CASAGTDLLGNGYTF.

The chain is built from TRBV9 and TRBJ2-7; possible D gene TRBD2, 5 bases. Germline CDR1 and CDR2: SGDLS and YYNGEE. There are 12 residues in the CDR3. V lost 4 bases to trimming and J lost 7 bases, with 12 bases between them. The CDR3 DNA sequence: TGTGCCAGCAGCACCCACACTAGTGAGCAGTACTTC. This sequence encodes CASSTHTSEQYF.

The DNA for the CDR3 is TGTGCCAGTAAAGAAGGGACAGCGCTTAACTATGGCTACACCTTC. Protein product: CASKEGTALNYGYTF. The V gene is TRBV19, the J gene TRBJ1-2, with 7 bases fitting TRBD1. Germline CDR1 LNHDA, CDR2 SQIVND (reference sequence). The CDR3 runs to 15 residues. J lost 1 base, V lost 7 bases, and 9 bases had no gene match.

This chain uses TRBV19 with TRBJ2-5; D gene uncertain. Between the trimmed V and J ends, which lost 2 bases and 2 bases, there was a span of 9 bases. The CDR3 has 14 amino acids. The germline V gene encodes CDR1 LNHDA and CDR2 SQIVND (reference sequence). In nucleotides, the CDR3 is TGTGCCAGTAGTATAATGGCAGGACAAGAGACCCAGTACTTC. It codes for CASSIMAGQETQYF.

The chain employs TRBV5-1 and TRBJ2-2, with 7 nucleotides matching TRBD1. With 4 bases clipped from V and 0 bases from J, the junction kept 15 bases outside the gene matches. CDR1 and CDR2 (germline): SGHRS, YFSETQ. The CDR3 loop spans 19 amino acids. The DNA for the CDR3 is TGCGCCAGCAGCCGCCTGCTTCGATCCGGGACAGCGAACACCGGGGAGCTGTTTTTT. Translation: CASSRLLRSGTANTGELFF. The full variable domain, completed using reference TRBV5-1 and TRBJ2-2, is KAGVTQTPRYLIKTRGQQVTLSCSPISGHRSVSWYQQTPGQGLQFLFEYFSETQRNKGNFPGRFSGRQFSNSRSEMNVSTLELGDSALYLCASSRLLRSGTANTGELFFGEGSRLTVL.

V gene TRBV24-1 combines with J gene TRBJ1-5, with unresolved D. CDR3 length: 14 amino acids. Looked up from germline, CDR1 is KGHDR and CDR2 is SFDVKD. V gave up 3 bases and J gave up 0 bases, with 5 bases separating them. Here the CDR3 reads CATSDVHSNQPQHF. As DNA, the CDR3 is TGTGCCACCAGTGATGTCCATAGCAATCAGCCCCAGCATTTT.

This clone was counted between two and nine times. Compared with germline, one end of the junction differs, possibly owing to a read error. V and J are TRBV11-2 and TRBJ2-7; TRBD1 matches at 12 bases. Per the germline V gene, CDR1 is SGHAT and CDR2 is FQNNGV. The length of the CDR3 is 17 residues. The CDR3 nucleotides are TGTGCCAGCAGCACTAGACCGGGACAGGGGGCCTCCAACGAGCAGTACTTC. It encodes CASSTRPGQGASNEQYF.

This clone has a handful of counts. V usage is TRBV19 and J usage is TRBJ2-7; a weak D match, TRBD2 (6 bases). The CDR3 is made up of 14 amino acids. The germline V gene has CDR1 LNHDA and CDR2 SQIVND (reference sequence). V lost 3 bases, J lost 5 bases, and 14 bases lay in between. Here the CDR3 DNA reads TGTGCCAGTAGTATGTCTAGCGTTTCCCACGAGCAGTACTTC. Translation: CASSMSSVSHEQYF. Full variable domain (rest looked up from reference TRBV19 and TRBJ2-7): DGGITQSPKYLFRKEGQNVTLSCEQNLNHDAMYWYRQDPGQGLRLIYYSQIVNDFQKGDIAEGYSVSREKKESFPLTVTSAQKNPTAFYLCASSMSSVSHEQYFGPGTRLTVT.

This clone was detected only once. The rearrangement links TRBV30 to TRBJ1-2; 7 bases line up with TRBD1. Trimming removed 2 bases from V and 7 bases from J; junction bases left unmatched: 7. CDR3 length equals 13 residues. Germline CDR1 GTSNPN, CDR2 SVGIG (reference sequence). CDR3 sequence reads: CAWSPGQPAGYTF. DNA for the CDR3: TGTGCCTGGAGTCCGGGACAGCCTGCTGGCTACACCTTC.